The 24 T cell receptor beta chains presented below share a single source sample, sequenced in a study of blood T cell repertoires in COVID-19 (dated by TCRdb to the early 2020s). Libraries were prepared through the immunoSEQ multiplex PCR assay. TCRdb holds this immuneACCESS table with in-frame rearrangements only. Some clones are missing; in checked studies, unresolved V genes explain under half, and the rest has no known cause. Across this sample there are fewer than 95,000 clones, with roughly nine tenths seen only once. Roughly 9% of the sample is held by the ten biggest clonotypes. Sequenced sample: peripheral blood. Every receptor here comes from a man in his fifties with acute or convalescent COVID-19.

The genes are TRBV6-6 and TRBJ1-1, with 9 nucleotides matching TRBD1. CDR3 size: 17 residues. V shed 5 bases and J 4 bases; nucleotides not matched to a gene: 14. From germline, CDR1 is MNHNY and CDR2 SVGAGI (reference sequence). The CDR3 region has the DNA TGTGCCAGCAGTCCACAGGACAGGGGAGGAAAGGGCACTGAAGCTTTCTTT. Its protein product is CASSPQDRGGKGTEAFF.

V gene TRBV6-5 combines with J gene TRBJ1-6; D uncertain. Germline V lookup: CDR1 MNHEY, CDR2 SVGAGI. The CDR3 totals 13 residues. V gave up 6 bases and J gave up 7 bases, with 10 bases separating them. CDR3 in DNA: TGTGCCAGCAGCCGAGACTTGAATTCACCCCTCCACTTT. Translated, it gives CASSRDLNSPLHF.

This chain's CDR3 is CASSDPRADRLNYGYTF. In DNA form, the CDR3 reads TGTGCCAGCAGCGACCCACGGGCCGACAGACTCAACTATGGCTACACCTTC. This chain links TRBV21-1 with TRBJ1-2; the table's D call, TRBD1, was not checked against the DNA. TRBV21-1 is designated a pseudogene. The CDR3 has 17 amino acids.

The chain couples TRBV9 to TRBJ1-2; D call uncertain. V lost 1 base, J lost 1 base, and 5 bases lay in between. CDR1 and CDR2 from the germline V gene are SGDLS and YYNGEE. The CDR3 has 13 residues. The CDR3 DNA is TGTGCCAGCAGCGTAAACAATAACTATGGCTACACCTTC. Translating gives CASSVNNNYGYTF.

The rearrangement links TRBV12-5 to TRBJ2-3; weak D call: TRBD2 (5 bases). The CDR3 is 14 residues long. Germline V gene sequence: CDR1 LGHNT, CDR2 FRNRAP. Trimming took 4 bases from V and 2 from J, leaving 10 bases between them. The chain's CDR3 is CASGSGLYTDTQYF. CDR3 nucleotide sequence: TGTGCTAGTGGTTCTGGACTCTACACAGATACGCAGTATTTT.

The V and J genes are TRBV9 and TRBJ1-2; D is possibly TRBD1 (6 bases). Per germline, CDR1 SGDLS and CDR2 YYNGEE. CDR3 length equals 13 residues. Trimming shortened V by 6 bases and J by 0 bases, and 9 bases separated the two germline ends. CDR3 region: CASKDSTNYGYTF. The CDR3 DNA is TGTGCCAGCAAGGACAGTACTAACTATGGCTACACCTTC.

The chain recombines TRBV2 with TRBJ1-3, with 7 bases identical to TRBD1. The CDR3 has 16 residues. J was trimmed by 4 bases and V by 0 bases; bases with no gene match: 6. Germline CDR1 SNHLY, CDR2 FYNNEI. CDR3 sequence (DNA): TGTGCCAGCAGTGAAGCGAGGGGGCTTACCGGAAACACCATATATTTT. It is translated as CASSEARGLTGNTIYF.

CDR3 in DNA: TGTGCCAGCAGTTTAGCAGGGGTGGCTTTCTTT. As protein: CASSLAGVAFF. The J gene is TRBJ1-1, the V gene TRBV12-3 or TRBV12-4, with a possible D match to TRBD1 (5 bases). The V end lost 0 bases, the J end lost 11 bases, and 7 bases lay between the germline ends. The length of the CDR3 is 11 residues.

The V and J genes are TRBV27 and TRBJ2-1, with TRBD1 identical over 8 bases. The V segment lost 7 bases and the J segment 6 bases; nucleotides outside the gene matches: 5. From germline, CDR1 is MNHEY and CDR2 SMNVEV (reference sequence). The CDR3 is made up of 13 amino acids. In DNA, the CDR3 is TGTGCCAGCACCAACGGACAGGGCAATGAGCAGTTCTTC. It specifies CASTNGQGNEQFF.

This chain connects TRBV30 to TRBJ1-4; 7 bases agree with TRBD1. CDR3 length: 15 amino acids. The germline V gene encodes CDR1 GTSNPN and CDR2 SVGIG (reference sequence). J lost 0 bases, V lost 3 bases, and 4 bases had no gene match. The CDR3 sequence is CAWSRGYATNEKLFF. CDR3 sequence (DNA): TGTGCCTGGAGCAGGGGGTATGCAACTAATGAAAAACTGTTTTTT. Filled out from reference TRBV30 and TRBJ1-4, the complete variable domain reads SQTIHQWPATLVQPVGSPLSLECTVEGTSNPNLYWYRQAAGRGLQLLFYSVGIGQISSEVPQNLSASRPQDRQFILSSKKLLLSDSGFYLCAWSRGYATNEKLFFGSGTQLSVL.

The genes are TRBV9 and TRBJ2-1; 8 bases map to TRBD1. V lost 4 bases to trimming and J lost 2 bases; unmatched junction nucleotides: 8. CDR3 size: 16 residues. CDR1 and CDR2 (germline): SGDLS, YYNGEE. CDR3 sequence: CASSPRGTGAYNEQFF. The CDR3 DNA sequence: TGTGCCAGCAGCCCCCGGGGGACAGGAGCCTACAATGAGCAGTTCTTC.

The chain links TRBV16 to TRBJ1-1; the D is unclear. Germline V lookup: CDR1 KGHSY, CDR2 FQNENV. The CDR3 is 16 amino acids. The V end lost 2 bases, the J end lost 2 bases, and 15 bases lay between the germline ends. The chain's CDR3 is CASSQTARWSNTEAFF. The CDR3 nucleotides are TGTGCCAGCAGCCAAACGGCCCGGTGGAGTAACACTGAAGCTTTCTTT. Based on the CDR3 plus reference TRBV16 and TRBJ1-1, the full variable domain is GEEVAQTPKHLVRGEGQKAKLYCAPIKGHSYVFWYQQVLKNEFKFLISFQNENVFDETGMPKERFSAKCLPNSPCSLEIQATKLEDSAVYFCASSQTARWSNTEAFFGQGTRLTVV.

The chain uses TRBV6-1 and TRBJ1-6, with TRBD1 as a possible D gene (6 bases). The CDR3 length is 14 residues. V lost 0 bases and J 7 bases, leaving 7 bases between the germline ends. Germline-derived CDR1 and CDR2 are MNHNS and SASEGT. CDR3 amino acids: CASSEAGQNSPLHF. CDR3 nucleotides: TGTGCCAGCAGTGAAGCTGGACAGAATTCACCCCTCCACTTT.

This chain connects TRBV7-3 to TRBJ2-1; maybe TRBD2 (6 bases). The germline V gene has CDR1 SGHTA and CDR2 FQGTGA. The CDR3 is 16 amino acids. The V gene lost 1 base and the J gene lost 9 bases, with 19 bases spanning the gap. For the CDR3, the DNA is TGTGCCAGCAGCTTAAACCCACCAAGAGCGGGCGGTGAGCAGTTCTTC. It codes for CASSLNPPRAGGEQFF.

This clone was counted a few times. This chain's CDR3 is CASSVAGKGSYEQYF. In DNA, the CDR3 is TGTGCCAGCAGTGTAGCGGGAAAGGGGTCCTACGAGCAGTACTTC. The rearrangement joins TRBV13 to TRBJ2-7, with TRBD2 matching over 8 bases. The germline gives CDR1 PRHDT, CDR2 FYEKMQ (reference sequence). The CDR3 is 15 amino acids. V lost 6 bases, J lost 1 base, and 8 bases stayed unmatched.

The CDR3 loop is CASSPGQGGGVNTEAFF. For the CDR3, the DNA is TGTGCCAGCAGCCCGGGACAGGGAGGGGGCGTAAACACTGAAGCTTTCTTT. The chain employs TRBV5-4 and TRBJ1-1, with 9 bases lining up with TRBD1. V was pared by 4 bases and J by 2 bases, with 12 bases of the junction left unmatched. Germline V gene lookup returns CDR1 SGHNT and CDR2 YYREEE (reference sequence). The CDR3 is 17 residues long.

The V gene is TRBV5-1, the J gene TRBJ2-4; D possibly corresponds to TRBD2 (5 bases). The CDR3 totals 13 residues. The ends were cut back, 1 base at V and 9 bases at J, with 11 bases in the middle. Germline V CDR1 and CDR2: SGHRS, YFSETQ. The CDR3 protein is CASSLMGRGIQYF. The CDR3 DNA follows: TGCGCCAGCAGCTTGATGGGCCGGGGCATTCAGTACTTC.

This clone came up once. The genes are TRBV7-8 and TRBJ1-1, with 7 bases matching TRBD1. This CDR3 contains 17 residues. After removal of 3 bases from V and 0 bases from J, the junction contained 10 bases not matched to a gene. The germline gives CDR1 SGHVS, CDR2 FQNEAQ. In nucleotides, the CDR3 is TGTGCCAGCAGCTTTAGTCCAGGGGGAACTGTGAACACTGAAGCTTTCTTT. It specifies CASSFSPGGTVNTEAFF.

This sequence joins TRBV5-5 and TRBJ1-6; D gene ambiguous. The CDR3 covers 14 residues. The germline CDR1 and CDR2 sequences are SGHKS and YYEKEE (reference sequence). V lost 4 bases to trimming and J lost 9 bases, with 14 bases between them. The CDR3 nucleotides read TGTGCCAGCAGCATAGGAGTCTTAGGTTCACCCCTCCACTTT. Its protein is CASSIGVLGSPLHF.

The rearrangement joins TRBV30 to TRBJ1-1, with D perhaps matching TRBD1 (6 bases). Germline V CDR1 and CDR2: GTSNPN, SVGIG (reference sequence). V was shortened by 4 bases and J by 5 bases, with 20 bases between the two germline ends. CDR3 length equals 15 residues. In DNA form, the CDR3 reads TGTGCCTGGACCCTATTAACAGGGTTTCGGACTGAAGCTTTCTTT. It yields the protein CAWTLLTGFRTEAFF. Full variable domain (missing parts from reference TRBV30 and TRBJ1-1): SQTIHQWPATLVQPVGSPLSLECTVEGTSNPNLYWYRQAAGRGLQLLFYSVGIGQISSEVPQNLSASRPQDRQFILSSKKLLLSDSGFYLCAWTLLTGFRTEAFFGQGTRLTVV.

The chain combines TRBV28 with TRBJ1-5, with 12 bases that match TRBD1. The junction had 9 bases not matched to a gene; V was cut back by 5 bases and J by 7 bases. This CDR3 region has 16 residues. Germline V lookup: CDR1 MDHEN, CDR2 SYDVKM. The CDR3 bases are TGTGCCAGCAGTACGTGGGGACAGGGGGCAAAGCAGCCCCAGCATTTT. As protein: CASSTWGQGAKQPQHF.

The J gene is TRBJ1-5, the V gene TRBV30, with TRBD1 identical over 7 bases. Germline CDR1 and CDR2: GTSNPN and SVGIG (reference sequence). The junction had 9 bases not matched to a gene; V was cut back by 3 bases and J by 1 base. This CDR3 region has 16 residues. The CDR3 nucleotides are TGTGCCTGGAGGGGCTCCGGGACAGTGAGCAATCAGCCCCAGCATTTT. Its protein is CAWRGSGTVSNQPQHF.

This chain joins TRBV7-3 and TRBJ2-3; 8 bases align to TRBD1. Germline assignment: CDR1 SGHTA and CDR2 FQGTGA. V was pared by 8 bases and J by 8 bases, with 15 bases of the junction left unmatched. This CDR3 is 15 amino acids long. The CDR3 reads CASGMDRAGGGTQYF. The CDR3 DNA is TGTGCCAGCGGGATGGACAGGGCCGGGGGAGGTACGCAGTATTTT.

V is TRBV3-1 (or the pseudogene TRBV3-2) and J is TRBJ1-2; D is unclear. The CDR3 runs 13 residues. CDR1 is LGHDT and CDR2 is YNNKEL in the germline V gene (reference sequence). The V gene lost 4 bases and the J gene lost 2 bases, with 8 bases spanning the gap. CDR3 sequence (DNA): TGTGCCAGCAGCCCAGACGGGAACTATGGCTACACCTTC. Encoded protein: CASSPDGNYGYTF.